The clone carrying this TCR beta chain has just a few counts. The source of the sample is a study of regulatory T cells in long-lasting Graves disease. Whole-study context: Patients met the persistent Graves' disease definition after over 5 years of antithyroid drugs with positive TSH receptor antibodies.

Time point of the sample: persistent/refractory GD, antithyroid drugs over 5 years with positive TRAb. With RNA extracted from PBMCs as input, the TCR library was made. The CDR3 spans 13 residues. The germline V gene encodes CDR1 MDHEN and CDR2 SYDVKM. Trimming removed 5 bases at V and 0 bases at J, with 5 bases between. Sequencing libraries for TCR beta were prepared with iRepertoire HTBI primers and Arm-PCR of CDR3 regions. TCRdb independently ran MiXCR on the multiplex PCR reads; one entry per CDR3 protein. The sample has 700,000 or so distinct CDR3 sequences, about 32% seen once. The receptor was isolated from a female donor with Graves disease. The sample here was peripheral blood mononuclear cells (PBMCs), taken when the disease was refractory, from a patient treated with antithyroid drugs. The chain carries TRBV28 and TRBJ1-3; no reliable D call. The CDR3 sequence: CASSLPSGNTIYF. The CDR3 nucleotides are TGTGCCAGCAGTCTACCCTCTGGAAACACCATATATTTT.